The TCR beta chain described here comes from a study of T cell repertoires in cytomegalovirus infection. Study context: TCR beta signatures that were public indicated CMV infection and matching HLA type.

Study conclusions and caveats: CMV-specific HLA-C-restricted TCR beta clonotypes dominated the ex vivo response. Accumulated public TCR beta family frequency recognized individuals carrying CMV together with the relevant HLA.

Using its own MiXCR run on the reads, TCRdb lists one record per CDR3 protein. Among approximately 190,000 distinct CDR3 sequences, roughly 30% were seen once, and the ten largest hold about 28%. V lost 5 bases and J lost 1, with 9 bases in between. This CDR3 has 13 residues. This clonotype was detected only a few times. Its antigen is as yet unknown. Sequencing was done on a sample of PBMCs. This sequence was found in a human donor in good health (CMV status not recorded). Some clones in this sample may be carry-over from other donors' samples. The rearrangement links TRBV12-3 or TRBV12-4 to TRBJ2-7; no clear D. The CDR3 is CASSTPGSYEQYF. The CDR3 DNA is TGTGCCAGCAGTACTCCAGGTTCCTACGAGCAGTACTTC.